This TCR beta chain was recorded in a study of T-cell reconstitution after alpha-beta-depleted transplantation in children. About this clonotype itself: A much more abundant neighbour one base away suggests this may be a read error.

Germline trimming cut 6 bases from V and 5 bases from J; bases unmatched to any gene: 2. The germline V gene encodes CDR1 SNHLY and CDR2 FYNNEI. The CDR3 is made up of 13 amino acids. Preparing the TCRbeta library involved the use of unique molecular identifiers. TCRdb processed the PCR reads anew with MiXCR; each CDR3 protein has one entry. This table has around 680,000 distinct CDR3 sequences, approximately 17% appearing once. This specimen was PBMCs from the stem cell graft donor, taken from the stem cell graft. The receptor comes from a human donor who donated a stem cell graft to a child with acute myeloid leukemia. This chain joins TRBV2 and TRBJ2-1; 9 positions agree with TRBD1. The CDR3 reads CASRGQGHNEQFF. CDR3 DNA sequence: TGTGCCAGCAGGGGACAGGGACACAATGAGCAGTTCTTC.